These 32 T cell receptor beta chains share one sample of origin, sequenced in a study of technical replicates of blood from four donors. This table comes from immunoSEQ multiplex PCR, and its TCRdb copy is limited to in-frame clones, with some not included. The sample lists 75,000 to 100,000 clones; about 95% were seen once. Sequencing was performed on T cells isolated from PBMCs. The receptor source for this set is a human donor in good health.

This rearrangement joins TRBV6-5 to TRBJ2-1; perhaps TRBD1 as D (5 bases). Trimming removed 6 bases at V and 1 base at J, with 10 bases between. Germline CDR1 is MNHEY and CDR2 is SVGAGI. The CDR3 runs 14 residues. CDR3 nucleotides: TGTGCCAGCAGAACTGACAGATCCTACAATGAGCAGTTCTTC. Amino acids: CASRTDRSYNEQFF.

The rearrangement links TRBV10-3 to TRBJ2-7; 7 bases map to TRBD1. Per the germline V gene, CDR1 is ENHRY and CDR2 is SYGVKD. V shed 6 bases and J 3 bases; nucleotides not matched to a gene: 5. The CDR3 covers 13 residues. This CDR3 reads CAIRGDRNYEQYF. The CDR3 DNA follows: TGTGCCATCAGGGGGGACAGAAACTACGAGCAGTACTTC.

The chain uses TRBV7-9 and TRBJ2-1; TRBD2 agrees at 8 bases. Germline CDR1 reads SEHNR; CDR2 reads FQNEAQ (reference sequence). The CDR3 has 13 residues. Trimming removed 2 bases from V and 9 bases from J; junction bases left unmatched: 3. CDR3 coding DNA: TGTGCCAGCAGCTTACAGCGGGAGATTGAGCAGTTCTTC. Residues: CASSLQREIEQFF.

The chain links TRBV28 to TRBJ2-1; no definite D call. Between the trimmed V and J ends, which lost 8 bases and 9 bases, there was a span of 11 bases. This CDR3 comprises 11 residues. Germline V gene lookup returns CDR1 MDHEN and CDR2 SYDVKM. The CDR3 here is CASGVFREQFF. The CDR3 nucleotides are TGTGCCAGCGGAGTCTTCCGTGAGCAGTTCTTC.

Points on this clone: Other DNA variants within this sample encode the same CDR3. The genes are TRBV5-6 and TRBJ2-7, with TRBD1 identical over 8 bases. This CDR3 is 13 amino acids long. The ends lost 4 bases at V and 5 bases at J; junction bases unmatched: 5. CDR1 is SGHDT and CDR2 is YYEEEE in the germline V gene. This CDR3 is CASSRQGPNEQYF. The CDR3 coding sequence is TGTGCCAGCAGCCGACAGGGGCCAAACGAGCAGTACTTC.

This clone was seen once. The rearrangement uses TRBV2 and TRBJ1-2; TRBD1 might be the D (5 bases). Germline V CDR1 and CDR2: SNHLY, FYNNEI. The CDR3 runs 13 residues. Trimming took 4 bases from V and 5 from J, leaving 11 bases between them. The CDR3 nucleotides read TGTGCCAGCAGTGTATCGGACACTTATGGCTACACCTTC. Translated, it gives CASSVSDTYGYTF.

This clone was seen only once. V gene TRBV2 combines with J gene TRBJ2-2; 7 bases line up with TRBD1. The length of the CDR3 is 16 residues. Trimming took 8 bases from V and 5 from J; bases not matched to a gene: 14. Germline V CDR1 and CDR2: SNHLY, FYNNEI. This chain's CDR3 is CASHLTGSGVTGELFF. DNA of the CDR3: TGTGCCAGCCACCTGACAGGGTCCGGAGTGACCGGGGAGCTGTTTTTT.

The rearrangement links TRBV30 to TRBJ2-7, with TRBD1 matching 7 bases. CDR1 GTSNPN and CDR2 SVGIG come from the germline V gene (reference sequence). The CDR3 extends over 13 amino acids. With V trimmed by 4 bases and J by 2 bases, 5 bases remained unmatched. The CDR3 coding sequence is TGTGCCTGGACTTGGGGGACAGCCTACGAGCAGTACTTC. Translated, it gives CAWTWGTAYEQYF.

This chain joins TRBV29-1 and TRBJ1-1; no firm D call. This CDR3 is 13 amino acids long. The V gene's germline CDR1 is SQVTM and CDR2 ANQGSEA. Trimming cost V 3 bases and J 1 base, with 9 bases left between them. The CDR3 here is CSVDPGWNTEAFF. The CDR3 DNA follows: TGCAGCGTTGACCCGGGGTGGAACACTGAAGCTTTCTTT. Full variable domain (missing parts from reference TRBV29-1 and TRBJ1-1): SAVISQKPSRDICQRGTSLTIQCQVDSQVTMMFWYRQQPGQSLTLIATANQGSEATYESGFVIDKFPISRPNLTFSTLTVSNMSPEDSSIYLCSVDPGWNTEAFFGQGTRLTVV.

V is TRBV10-1 and J is TRBJ2-5; TRBD2 agrees at 10 bases. Germline trimming cut 3 bases from V and 0 bases from J; bases unmatched to any gene: 7. Germline values: CDR1 WNHNN, CDR2 SYGVQD (reference sequence). The CDR3 runs 17 residues. The CDR3 spells CASSESGTSVDQETQYF. The CDR3 bases are TGCGCCAGCAGTGAAAGTGGGACTAGCGTCGACCAAGAGACCCAGTACTTC.

The rearrangement uses TRBV27 and TRBJ1-1; D ambiguous. The germline gives CDR1 MNHEY, CDR2 SMNVEV (reference sequence). The CDR3 length is 13 residues. Between the trimmed V and J ends, which lost 0 bases and 2 bases, there was a span of 4 bases. The CDR3: CASSLSINTEAFF. As DNA, the CDR3 is TGTGCCAGCAGTTTATCAATAAACACTGAAGCTTTCTTT.

CDR3 nucleotide sequence: TGTGCCAGCAGCTTAGGTCAGGGCTCAGTGAACACTGAAGCTTTCTTT. It specifies CASSLGQGSVNTEAFF. The chain links TRBV7-9 to TRBJ1-1; D perhaps matches TRBD1 (5 bases). The CDR3 sequence is 16 residues long. The germline gives CDR1 SEHNR, CDR2 FQNEAQ (reference sequence). V was cut by 1 base and J by 0 bases, with 12 bases left in between.

The V and J genes are TRBV27 and TRBJ1-4, with D possibly TRBD1 on 6 matching bases. The CDR3 covers 17 residues. With 5 bases removed from V and 5 bases from J, the gap between germline ends came to 21 bases. From germline, CDR1 is MNHEY and CDR2 SMNVEV (reference sequence). CDR3 loop: CASSPQPPQGTNEKLFF. The CDR3 bases are TGTGCCAGCAGTCCACAACCCCCACAGGGTACAAATGAAAAACTGTTTTTT.

V and J are TRBV27 and TRBJ2-5, with a tentative D call TRBD1 (6 bases). CDR1 is MNHEY, CDR2 SMNVEV, per germline (reference sequence). The CDR3 is made up of 14 amino acids. V was shortened by 0 bases and J by 5 bases, with 10 bases between the two germline ends. The CDR3 sequence is CASSLSGQGETQYF. CDR3 bases: TGTGCCAGCAGTTTATCCGGTCAGGGGGAGACCCAGTACTTC.

V gene TRBV5-6 combines with J gene TRBJ1-1; 8 positions match TRBD1. The CDR3 length is 15 residues. The V and J ends lost 3 bases and 5 bases, in that order; junction bases with no gene match: 9. Germline CDR1 SGHDT, CDR2 YYEEEE. The CDR3 region has the DNA TGTGCCAGCAGCTACCAACAGGGGGGAAGAACTGAAGCTTTCTTT. Translated: CASSYQQGGRTEAFF.

This sequence joins TRBV19 and TRBJ1-6; a weak D match, TRBD1 (6 bases). V was cut by 4 bases and J by 7 bases, with 14 bases left in between. Per the germline V gene, CDR1 is LNHDA and CDR2 is SQIVND (reference sequence). The CDR3 runs to 15 residues. CDR3 loop: CASSTSQGVNSPLHF. As DNA, the CDR3 is TGTGCCAGTAGTACCTCACAGGGAGTAAATTCACCCCTCCACTTT. Complete variable domain (other parts from reference TRBV19 and TRBJ1-6): DGGITQSPKYLFRKEGQNVTLSCEQNLNHDAMYWYRQDPGQGLRLIYYSQIVNDFQKGDIAEGYSVSREKKESFPLTVTSAQKNPTAFYLCASSTSQGVNSPLHFGNGTRLTVT.

The chain employs TRBV6-5 and TRBJ1-1; no clear D gene. The length of the CDR3 is 15 residues. Germline V gives CDR1 MNHEY, CDR2 SVGAGI. V lost 5 bases and J lost 1, with 14 bases in between. The CDR3 sequence: CASSRLLTGNTEAFF. In DNA form, the CDR3 reads TGTGCCAGCAGTCGCCTCCTCACGGGGAACACTGAAGCTTTCTTT.

The genes are TRBV27 and TRBJ2-5; 7 bases map to TRBD1. V shed 4 bases and J 5 bases; nucleotides not matched to a gene: 7. CDR3 length equals 14 residues. CDR1 is MNHEY and CDR2 is SMNVEV in the germline V gene (reference sequence). CDR3 coding DNA: TGTGCCAGCAGTTGGGACAGTAAGAGGGAGACCCAGTACTTC. Translation: CASSWDSKRETQYF.

The chain has TRBV19 and TRBJ1-2, with 8 positions matching TRBD1. The CDR3 is made up of 15 amino acids. Germline CDR1 is LNHDA and CDR2 is SQIVND (reference sequence). V gave up 0 bases and J gave up 8 bases; unmatched junction bases: 8. CDR3 sequence reads: CASSIDQETGDGYTF. The DNA for the CDR3 is TGTGCCAGTAGTATAGATCAGGAGACAGGGGACGGCTACACCTTC.

This clone was seen once. The chain links TRBV6-1 to TRBJ1-4; 7 bases agree with TRBD1. With V trimmed by 7 bases and J by 5 bases, 10 bases remained unmatched. The CDR3 runs to 15 residues. CDR1 and CDR2 (germline): MNHNS, SASEGT. Written as DNA, the CDR3 is TGTGCCAGCACTCATCTGACAGGGCCGAATGAAAAACTGTTTTTT. Protein: CASTHLTGPNEKLFF.

V usage is TRBV11-2 and J usage is TRBJ1-3; D possibly corresponds to TRBD1 (6 bases). V lost 4 bases, J lost 2 bases, and 9 bases lay in between. This CDR3 has 14 amino acids. The germline gives CDR1 SGHAT, CDR2 FQNNGV. CDR3 in DNA: TGTGCCAGCAGCTCACGACAGGCTGGAAACACCATATATTTT. This translates into CASSSRQAGNTIYF.

This rearrangement joins TRBV5-4 to TRBJ1-1, with no clear D. V lost 2 bases, J lost 1 base, and 9 bases lay in between. Germline lookup yields CDR1 SGHNT and CDR2 YYREEE (reference sequence). There are 14 residues in the CDR3. CDR3 in amino acids: CASSFRERNTEAFF. The CDR3, as DNA: TGTGCCAGCAGCTTTAGGGAGAGGAACACTGAAGCTTTCTTT.

The chain has TRBV10-1 and TRBJ2-7, with D perhaps matching TRBD1 (6 bases). The CDR3 length is 14 residues. Germline assignment: CDR1 WNHNN and CDR2 SYGVQD (reference sequence). V lost 1 base and J lost 3, with 10 bases in between. This CDR3 reads CASSEYRESYEQYF. The CDR3 DNA is TGCGCCAGCAGTGAGTACAGGGAAAGCTACGAGCAGTACTTC.

This chain joins TRBV30 and TRBJ1-5; the match to TRBD1 covers 7 bases. The V gene end was trimmed by 1 base and the J gene end by 4 bases; junction bases not matched to a gene: 4. Germline assignment: CDR1 GTSNPN and CDR2 SVGIG (reference sequence). The CDR3 is made up of 14 amino acids. DNA of the CDR3: TGTGCCTGGAGTGCCGGGACAGAAAATCAGCCCCAGCATTTT. Translation: CAWSAGTENQPQHF.

The chain has TRBV7-9 and TRBJ1-3; the D gene is possibly TRBD1 (5 bases). Looked up from germline, CDR1 is SEHNR and CDR2 is FQNEAQ (reference sequence). The CDR3 runs to 14 residues. V gave up 3 bases and J gave up 0 bases, with 6 bases separating them. The CDR3 here is CASSFDSSGNTIYF. Written as DNA, the CDR3 is TGTGCCAGCAGCTTTGACAGCTCTGGAAACACCATATATTTT.

The chain has TRBV6-5 and TRBJ2-2; TRBD1 matches 9 bases. The CDR3 extends over 14 amino acids. Germline CDR1 MNHEY, CDR2 SVGAGI. With 6 bases clipped from V and 6 bases from J, the junction kept 5 bases outside the gene matches. The CDR3 protein is CASSLQGAAGELFF. The CDR3 DNA follows: TGTGCCAGCAGCCTACAGGGGGCGGCCGGGGAGCTGTTTTTT.

V usage is TRBV7-9 and J usage is TRBJ1-2; the D is unclear. V was pared by 5 bases and J by 4 bases, with 5 bases between. This CDR3 spans 11 amino acids. Germline V gene data show CDR1 as SEHNR and CDR2 as FQNEAQ (reference sequence). The CDR3 DNA reads TGTGCCAGCAGCGCTAGCTATGGCTACACCTTC. Its protein product is CASSASYGYTF. Full variable domain (missing parts from reference TRBV7-9 and TRBJ1-2): DTGVSQNPRHKITKRGQNVTFRCDPISEHNRLYWYRQTLGQGPEFLTYFQNEAQLEKSRLLSDRFSAERPKGSFSTLEIQRTEQGDSAMYLCASSASYGYTFGSGTRLTVV.

The chain recombines TRBV7-2 with TRBJ2-3, with D possibly being TRBD1 (6 bases). Germline loops: CDR1 SGHTA, CDR2 FQGNSA. Between the trimmed V and J ends, which lost 3 bases and 1 base, there was a span of 8 bases. CDR3 length equals 14 residues. CDR3 region: CASSFNRGTDTQYF. In nucleotides, the CDR3 is TGTGCCAGCAGCTTTAACAGGGGCACAGATACGCAGTATTTT. The full variable domain, in which reference TRBV7-2 and TRBJ2-3 provide the parts outside the CDR3, is GAGVSQSPSNKVTEKGKDVELRCDPISGHTALYWYRQSLGQGLEFLIYFQGNSAPDKSGLPSDRFSAERTGGSVSTLTIQRTQQEDSAVYLCASSFNRGTDTQYFGPGTRLTVL.

V gene TRBV6-5 combines with J gene TRBJ1-2, with D unclear. The CDR3 consists of 13 residues. Germline V gene data show CDR1 as MNHEY and CDR2 as SVGAGI. Trimming shortened V by 0 bases and J by 3 bases, and 5 bases separated the two germline ends. The CDR3 DNA reads as TGTGCCAGCAGTTACTCGAGATACTATGGCTACACCTTC. Translating gives CASSYSRYYGYTF.

This chain connects TRBV7-2 to TRBJ2-1, with D hard to call. Per the germline V gene, CDR1 is SGHTA and CDR2 is FQGNSA. Trimming left V 1 base short and J 5 bases short, with 6 bases between. The CDR3 is made up of 13 amino acids. The CDR3 nucleotides are TGTGCCAGCAGCTTAGATCCAGACAATGAGCAGTTCTTC. This gives the protein CASSLDPDNEQFF.

The J gene is TRBJ1-1, the V gene TRBV15; the D gene is possibly TRBD1 (5 bases). V dropped 5 bases and J dropped 5 bases, with 12 bases sitting between them. This CDR3 has 13 amino acids. The germline V gene has CDR1 LNHNV and CDR2 YYDKDF (reference sequence). DNA for the CDR3: TGTGCCACCAGCCGGGGGTGGGGAACTGAAGCTTTCTTT. It is translated as CATSRGWGTEAFF.

The CDR3 sequence: CAWSGTGGRPQHF. The CDR3 region has the DNA TGTGCCTGGAGCGGGACAGGGGGCAGGCCCCAGCATTTT. V and J are TRBV30 and TRBJ1-5; TRBD1 aligns across 12 bases. This CDR3 region has 13 residues. J gave up 9 bases and V 3 bases, and 3 bases lay outside the gene matches. Per the germline V gene, CDR1 is GTSNPN and CDR2 is SVGIG (reference sequence).